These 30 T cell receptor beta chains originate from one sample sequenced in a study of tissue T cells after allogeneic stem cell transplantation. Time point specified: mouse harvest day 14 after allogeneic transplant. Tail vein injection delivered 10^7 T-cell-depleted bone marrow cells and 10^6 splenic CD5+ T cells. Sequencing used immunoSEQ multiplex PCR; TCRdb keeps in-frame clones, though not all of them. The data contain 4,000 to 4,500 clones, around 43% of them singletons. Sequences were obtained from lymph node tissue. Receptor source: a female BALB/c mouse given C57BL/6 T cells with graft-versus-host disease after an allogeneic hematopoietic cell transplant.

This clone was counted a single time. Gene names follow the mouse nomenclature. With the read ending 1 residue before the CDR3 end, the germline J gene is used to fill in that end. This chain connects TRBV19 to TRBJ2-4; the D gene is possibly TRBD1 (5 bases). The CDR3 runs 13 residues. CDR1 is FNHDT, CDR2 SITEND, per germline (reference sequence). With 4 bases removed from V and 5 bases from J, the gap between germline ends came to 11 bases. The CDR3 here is CASSSRQINTLYF. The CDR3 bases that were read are TGTGCCAGCAGTTCTCGACAGATAAACACCTTGTAC.

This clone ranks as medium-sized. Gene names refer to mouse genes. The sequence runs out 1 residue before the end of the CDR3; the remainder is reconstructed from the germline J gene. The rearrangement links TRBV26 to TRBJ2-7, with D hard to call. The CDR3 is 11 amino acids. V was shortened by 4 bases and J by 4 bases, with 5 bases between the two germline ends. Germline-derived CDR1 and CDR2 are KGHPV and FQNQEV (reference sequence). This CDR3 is CASSRGYEQYF. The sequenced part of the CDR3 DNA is TGTGCCAGCAGTCGAGGGTATGAACAGTAC.

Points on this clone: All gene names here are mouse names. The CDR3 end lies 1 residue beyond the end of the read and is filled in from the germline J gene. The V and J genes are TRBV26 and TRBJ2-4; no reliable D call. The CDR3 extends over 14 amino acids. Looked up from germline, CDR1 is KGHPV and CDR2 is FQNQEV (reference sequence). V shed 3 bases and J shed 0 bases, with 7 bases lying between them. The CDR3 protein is CASSLGSSQNTLYF. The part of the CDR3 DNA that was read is TGTGCCAGCAGTCTAGGGTCTAGTCAAAACACCTTGTAC.

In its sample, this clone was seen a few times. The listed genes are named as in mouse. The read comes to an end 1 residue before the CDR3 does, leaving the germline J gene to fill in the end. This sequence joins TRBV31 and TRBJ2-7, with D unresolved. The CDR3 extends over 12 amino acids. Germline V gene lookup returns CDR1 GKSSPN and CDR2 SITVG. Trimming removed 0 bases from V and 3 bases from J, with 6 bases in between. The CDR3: CAWSLGGYEQYF. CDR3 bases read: TGTGCCTGGAGTCTAGGAGGCTATGAACAGTAC.

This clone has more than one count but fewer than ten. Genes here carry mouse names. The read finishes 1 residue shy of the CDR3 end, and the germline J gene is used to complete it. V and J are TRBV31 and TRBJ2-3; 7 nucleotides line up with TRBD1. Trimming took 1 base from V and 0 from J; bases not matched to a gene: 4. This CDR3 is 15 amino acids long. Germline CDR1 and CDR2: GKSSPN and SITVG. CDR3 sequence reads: CAWSPGTASAETLYF. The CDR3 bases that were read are TGTGCCTGGAGTCCCGGGACAGCTAGTGCAGAAACGCTGTAT.

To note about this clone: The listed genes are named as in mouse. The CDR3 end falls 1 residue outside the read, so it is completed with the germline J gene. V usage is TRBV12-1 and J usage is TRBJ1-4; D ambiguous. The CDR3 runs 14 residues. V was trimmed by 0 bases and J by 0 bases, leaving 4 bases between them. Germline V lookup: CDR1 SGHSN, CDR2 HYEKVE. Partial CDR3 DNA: TGTGCCAGCTCTCTCGATATTTCCAACGAAAGATTATTT. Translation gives CASSLDISNERLF. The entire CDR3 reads CASSLDISNERLFF.

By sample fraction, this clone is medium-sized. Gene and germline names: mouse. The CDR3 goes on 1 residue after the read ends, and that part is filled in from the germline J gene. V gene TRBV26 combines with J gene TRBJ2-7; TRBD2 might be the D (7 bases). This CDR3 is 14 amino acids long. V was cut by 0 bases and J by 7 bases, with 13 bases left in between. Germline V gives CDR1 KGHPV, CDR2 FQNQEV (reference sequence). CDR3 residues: CASSLSKGGWEQYF. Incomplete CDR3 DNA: TGTGCCAGCAGTCTGTCGAAGGGGGGCTGGGAACAGTAC.

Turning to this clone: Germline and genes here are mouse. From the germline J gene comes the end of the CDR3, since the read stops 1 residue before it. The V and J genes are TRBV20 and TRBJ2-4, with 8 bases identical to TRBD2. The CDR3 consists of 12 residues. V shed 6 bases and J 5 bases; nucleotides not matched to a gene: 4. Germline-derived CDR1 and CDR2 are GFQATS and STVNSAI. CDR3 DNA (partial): TGTGGTGCCAGACTGGGGCCAAACACCTTGTAC. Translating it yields CGARLGPNTLY. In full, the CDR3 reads CGARLGPNTLYF.

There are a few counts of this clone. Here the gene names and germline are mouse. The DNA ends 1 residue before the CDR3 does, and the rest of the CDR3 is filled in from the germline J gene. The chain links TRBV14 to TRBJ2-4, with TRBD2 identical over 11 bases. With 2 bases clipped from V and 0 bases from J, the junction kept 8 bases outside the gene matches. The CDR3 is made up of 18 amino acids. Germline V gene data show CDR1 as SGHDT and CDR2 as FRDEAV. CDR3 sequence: CASSLSGGLGVSQNTLYF. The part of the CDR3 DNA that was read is TGTGCCAGCAGTTTATCGGGGGGACTGGGGGTTAGTCAAAACACCTTGTAC.

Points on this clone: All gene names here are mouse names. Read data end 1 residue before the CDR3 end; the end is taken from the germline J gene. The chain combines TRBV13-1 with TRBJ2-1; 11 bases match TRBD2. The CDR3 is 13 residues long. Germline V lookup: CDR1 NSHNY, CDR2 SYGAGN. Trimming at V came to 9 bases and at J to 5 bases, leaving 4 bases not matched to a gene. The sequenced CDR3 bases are TGTGCCACCGGACTGGGGGGAGATGCTGAGCAGTTC. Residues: CATGLGGDAEQF. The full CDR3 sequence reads CATGLGGDAEQFF.

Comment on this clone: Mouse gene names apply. CDR3 bases read: TGCACCTGCAGTCCGGGACAGAACACAGAAGTCTTC. Translation gives CTCSPGQNTEVF. The CDR3 reads in full as CTCSPGQNTEVFF. The chain joins TRBV1 to TRBJ1-1; TRBD1 is a possible D gene (5 bases). Read data end 1 residue before the CDR3 end; the end is taken from the germline J gene. V was clipped by 5 bases and J by 0 bases, with 7 bases between them. The CDR3 totals 13 residues. The germline gives CDR1 NSQYPW, CDR2 LRSPGD (reference sequence).

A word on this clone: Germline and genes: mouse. CDR3 protein: CASSQGLGGPGEQYF. The CDR3 bases that were read are TGTGCCAGCAGCCAAGGACTGGGGGGGCCGGGGGAACAGTAC. The gene calls are TRBV2 and TRBJ2-7; 12 nucleotides match TRBD2. The CDR3 end falls 1 residue outside the read, so it is completed with the germline J gene. The CDR3 has 15 amino acids. The V and J ends lost 1 base and 7 bases, in that order; junction bases with no gene match: 5. CDR1 and CDR2 from the germline V gene are LGHNA and YSYQKL.

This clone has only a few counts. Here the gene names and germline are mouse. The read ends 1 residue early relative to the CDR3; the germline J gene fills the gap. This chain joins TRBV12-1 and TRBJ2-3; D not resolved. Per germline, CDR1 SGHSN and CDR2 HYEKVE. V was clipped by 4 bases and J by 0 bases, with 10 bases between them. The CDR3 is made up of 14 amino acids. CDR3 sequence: CASSPDGSAETLYF. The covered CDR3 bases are TGTGCCAGCTCCCCCGACGGTAGTGCAGAAACGCTGTAT.

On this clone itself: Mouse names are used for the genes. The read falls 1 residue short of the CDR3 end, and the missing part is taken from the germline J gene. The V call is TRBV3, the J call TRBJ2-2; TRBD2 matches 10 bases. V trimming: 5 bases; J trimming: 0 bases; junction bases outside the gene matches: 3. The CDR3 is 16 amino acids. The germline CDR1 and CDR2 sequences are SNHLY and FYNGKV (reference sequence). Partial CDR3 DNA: TGTGCCAGCAGCCTCACTGGGGGGGCAAACACCGGGCAGCTCTAC. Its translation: CASSLTGGANTGQLY. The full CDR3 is CASSLTGGANTGQLYF. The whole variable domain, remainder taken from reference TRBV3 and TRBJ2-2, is GPKVLQIPSHQIIDMGQMVTLNCDPVSNHLYFYWYKQILGQQMEFLVNFYNGKVMEKSKLFKDQFSVERPDGSYFTLKIQPTALEDSAVYFCASSLTGGANTGQLYFGEGSKLTVL.

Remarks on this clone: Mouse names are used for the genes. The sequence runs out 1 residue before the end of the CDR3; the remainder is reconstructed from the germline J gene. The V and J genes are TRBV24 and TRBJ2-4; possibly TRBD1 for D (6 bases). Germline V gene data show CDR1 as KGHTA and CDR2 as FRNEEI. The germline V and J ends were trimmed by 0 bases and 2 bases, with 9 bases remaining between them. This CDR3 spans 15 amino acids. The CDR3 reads CASSLYEGVQNTLYF. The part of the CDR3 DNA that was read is TGTGCCAGCAGTCTGTATGAGGGGGTTCAAAACACCTTGTAC.

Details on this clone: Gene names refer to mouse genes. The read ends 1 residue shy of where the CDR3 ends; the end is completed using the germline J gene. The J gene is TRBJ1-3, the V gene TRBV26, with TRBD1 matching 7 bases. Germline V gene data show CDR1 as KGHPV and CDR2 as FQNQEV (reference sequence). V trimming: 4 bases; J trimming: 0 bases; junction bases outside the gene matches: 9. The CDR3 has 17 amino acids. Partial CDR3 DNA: TGTGCCAGCAGTCCCTACAGGGGTGCCTTTTCTGGAAATACGCTCTAT. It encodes CASSPYRGAFSGNTLY. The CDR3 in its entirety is CASSPYRGAFSGNTLYF.

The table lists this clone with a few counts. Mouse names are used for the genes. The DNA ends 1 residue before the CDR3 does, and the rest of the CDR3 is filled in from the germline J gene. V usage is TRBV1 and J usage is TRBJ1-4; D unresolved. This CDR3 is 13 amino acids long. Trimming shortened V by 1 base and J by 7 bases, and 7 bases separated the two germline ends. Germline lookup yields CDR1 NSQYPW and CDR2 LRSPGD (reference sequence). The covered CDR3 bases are TGCACCTGCAGTGCAGGGGGTCCCGAAAGATTATTT. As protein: CTCSAGGPERLF. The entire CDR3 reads CTCSAGGPERLFF.

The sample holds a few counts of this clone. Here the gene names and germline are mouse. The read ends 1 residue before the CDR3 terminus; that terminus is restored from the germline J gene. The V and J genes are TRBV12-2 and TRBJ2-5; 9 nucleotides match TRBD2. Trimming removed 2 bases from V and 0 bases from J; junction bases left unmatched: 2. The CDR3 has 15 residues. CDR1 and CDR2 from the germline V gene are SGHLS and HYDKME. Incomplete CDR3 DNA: TGTGCCAGCTCTCCCGACTGGGGGAACCAAGACACCCAGTAC. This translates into CASSPDWGNQDTQY. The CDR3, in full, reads CASSPDWGNQDTQYF.

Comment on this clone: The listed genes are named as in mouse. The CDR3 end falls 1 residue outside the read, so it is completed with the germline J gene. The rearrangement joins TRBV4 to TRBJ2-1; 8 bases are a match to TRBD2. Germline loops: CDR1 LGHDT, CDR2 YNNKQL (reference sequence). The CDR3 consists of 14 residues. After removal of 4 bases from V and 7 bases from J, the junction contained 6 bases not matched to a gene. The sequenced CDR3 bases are TGTGCCAGCAGCTCCTGGGGGGTGGGGGCTGAGCAGTTC. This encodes CASSSWGVGAEQF. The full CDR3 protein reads CASSSWGVGAEQFF.

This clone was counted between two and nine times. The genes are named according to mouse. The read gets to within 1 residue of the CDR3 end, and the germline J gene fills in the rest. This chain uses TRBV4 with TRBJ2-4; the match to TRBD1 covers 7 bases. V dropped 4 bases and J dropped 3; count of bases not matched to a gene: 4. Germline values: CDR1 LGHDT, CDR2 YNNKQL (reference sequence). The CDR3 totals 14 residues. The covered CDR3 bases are TGTGCCAGCAGCTTCAGGGGGAGGCAAAACACCTTGTAC. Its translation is CASSFRGRQNTLY. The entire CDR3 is CASSFRGRQNTLYF.

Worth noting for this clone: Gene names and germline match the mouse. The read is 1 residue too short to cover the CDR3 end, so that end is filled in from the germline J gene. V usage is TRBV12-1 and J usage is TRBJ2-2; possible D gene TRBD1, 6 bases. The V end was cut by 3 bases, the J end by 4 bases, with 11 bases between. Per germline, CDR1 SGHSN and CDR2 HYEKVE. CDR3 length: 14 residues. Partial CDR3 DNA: TGTGCCAGCTCTTCCTCAGGGGCCACCGGGCAGCTCTAC. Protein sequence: CASSSSGATGQLY. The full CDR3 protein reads CASSSSGATGQLYF.

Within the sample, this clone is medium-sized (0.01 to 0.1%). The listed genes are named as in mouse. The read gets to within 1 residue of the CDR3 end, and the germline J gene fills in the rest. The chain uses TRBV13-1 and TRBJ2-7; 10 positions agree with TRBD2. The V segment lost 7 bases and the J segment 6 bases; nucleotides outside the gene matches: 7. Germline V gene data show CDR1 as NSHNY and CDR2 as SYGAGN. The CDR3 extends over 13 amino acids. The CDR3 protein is CASGLGEGFEQYF. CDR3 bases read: TGTGCCAGCGGACTGGGGGAGGGGTTTGAACAGTAC.

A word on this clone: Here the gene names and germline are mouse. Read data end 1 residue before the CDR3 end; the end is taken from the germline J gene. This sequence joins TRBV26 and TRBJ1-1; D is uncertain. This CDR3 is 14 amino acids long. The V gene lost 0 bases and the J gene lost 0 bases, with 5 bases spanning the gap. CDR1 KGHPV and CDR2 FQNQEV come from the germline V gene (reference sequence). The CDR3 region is CASSLSPANTEVFF. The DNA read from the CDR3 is TGTGCCAGCAGTCTGTCCCCTGCAAACACAGAAGTCTTC.

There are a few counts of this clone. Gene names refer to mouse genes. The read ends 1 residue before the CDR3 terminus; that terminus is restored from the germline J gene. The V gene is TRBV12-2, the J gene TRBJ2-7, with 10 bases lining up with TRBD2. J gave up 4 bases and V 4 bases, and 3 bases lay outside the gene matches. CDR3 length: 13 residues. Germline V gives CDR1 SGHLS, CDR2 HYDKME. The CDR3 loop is CASSGTGAYEQYF. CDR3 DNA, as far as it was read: TGTGCCAGCTCCGGGACTGGGGCTTATGAACAGTAC.

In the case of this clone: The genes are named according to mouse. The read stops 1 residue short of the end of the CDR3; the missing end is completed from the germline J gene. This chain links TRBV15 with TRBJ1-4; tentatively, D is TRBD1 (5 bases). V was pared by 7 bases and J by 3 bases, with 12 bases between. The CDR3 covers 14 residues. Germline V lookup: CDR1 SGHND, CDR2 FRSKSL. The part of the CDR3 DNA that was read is TGTGCCAGCACGACGGGGGGACCCAACGAAAGATTATTT. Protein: CASTTGGPNERLF. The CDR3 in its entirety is CASTTGGPNERLFF.

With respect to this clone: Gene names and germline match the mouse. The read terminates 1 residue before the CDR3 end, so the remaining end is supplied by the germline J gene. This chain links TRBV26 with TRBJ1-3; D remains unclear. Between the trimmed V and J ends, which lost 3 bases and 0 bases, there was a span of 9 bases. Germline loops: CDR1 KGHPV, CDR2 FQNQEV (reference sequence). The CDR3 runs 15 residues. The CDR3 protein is CASSLPGNSGNTLYF. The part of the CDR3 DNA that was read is TGTGCCAGCAGTCTTCCAGGAAATTCTGGAAATACGCTCTAT.

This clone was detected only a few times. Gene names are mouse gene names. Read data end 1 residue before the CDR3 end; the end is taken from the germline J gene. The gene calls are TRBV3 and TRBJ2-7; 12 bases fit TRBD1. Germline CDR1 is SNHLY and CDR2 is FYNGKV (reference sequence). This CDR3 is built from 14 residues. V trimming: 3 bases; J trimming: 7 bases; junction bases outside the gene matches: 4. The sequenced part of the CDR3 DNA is TGTGCCAGCAGCTTTGGGACAGGGGGCTGGGAACAGTAC. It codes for CASSFGTGGWEQY. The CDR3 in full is CASSFGTGGWEQYF.

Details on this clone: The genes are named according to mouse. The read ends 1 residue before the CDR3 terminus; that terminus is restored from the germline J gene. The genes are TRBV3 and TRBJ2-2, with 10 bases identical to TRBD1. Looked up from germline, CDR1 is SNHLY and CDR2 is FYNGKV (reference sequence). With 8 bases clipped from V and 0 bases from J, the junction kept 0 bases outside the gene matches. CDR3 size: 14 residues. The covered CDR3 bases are TGTGCCAGCGGGACAGGGGCAAACACCGGGCAGCTCTAC. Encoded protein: CASGTGANTGQLY. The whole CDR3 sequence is CASGTGANTGQLYF.

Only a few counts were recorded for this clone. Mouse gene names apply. The CDR3 reads CASSLAGGSTGQLYF. CDR3 bases read: TGTGCCAGCTCTCTCGCTGGGGGGAGCACCGGGCAGCTCTAC. This rearrangement joins TRBV12-1 to TRBJ2-2, with 8 bases identical to TRBD2. Read sequence stops 1 residue before the CDR3 end, and the germline J gene provides the missing end. This CDR3 spans 15 amino acids. V shed 0 bases, J shed 4 bases, and the junction held 3 bases outside the gene matches. Germline V gene data show CDR1 as SGHSN and CDR2 as HYEKVE.

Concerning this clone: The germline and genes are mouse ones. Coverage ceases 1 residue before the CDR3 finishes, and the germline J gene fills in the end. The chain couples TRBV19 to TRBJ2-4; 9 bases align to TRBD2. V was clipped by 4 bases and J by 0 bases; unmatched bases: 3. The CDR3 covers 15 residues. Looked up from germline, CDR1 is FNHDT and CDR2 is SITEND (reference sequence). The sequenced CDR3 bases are TGTGCCAGCAGTCGACTGGGGGTTAGTCAAAACACCTTGTAC. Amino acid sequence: CASSRLGVSQNTLY. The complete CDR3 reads CASSRLGVSQNTLYF.